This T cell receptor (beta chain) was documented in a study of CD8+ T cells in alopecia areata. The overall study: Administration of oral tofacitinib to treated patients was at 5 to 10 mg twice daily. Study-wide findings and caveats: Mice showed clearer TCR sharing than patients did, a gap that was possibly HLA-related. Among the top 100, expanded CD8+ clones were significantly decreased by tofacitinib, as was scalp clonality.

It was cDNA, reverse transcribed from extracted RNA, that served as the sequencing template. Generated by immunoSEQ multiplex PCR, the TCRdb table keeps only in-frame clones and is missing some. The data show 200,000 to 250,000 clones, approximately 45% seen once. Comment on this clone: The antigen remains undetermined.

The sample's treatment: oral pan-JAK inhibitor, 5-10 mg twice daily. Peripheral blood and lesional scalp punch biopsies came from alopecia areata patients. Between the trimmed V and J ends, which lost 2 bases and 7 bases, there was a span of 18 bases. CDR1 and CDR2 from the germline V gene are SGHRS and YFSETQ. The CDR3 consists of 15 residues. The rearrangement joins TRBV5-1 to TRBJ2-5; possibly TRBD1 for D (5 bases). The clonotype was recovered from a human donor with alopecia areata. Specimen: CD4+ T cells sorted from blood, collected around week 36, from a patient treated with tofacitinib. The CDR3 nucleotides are TGCGCCAGCAGCTTTTTACAGGAACCACCCAGGACCCAGTACTTC. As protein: CASSFLQEPPRTQYF.